This T cell receptor beta chain emerged from a study of shared clonotypes between healthy human individuals (dated by TCRdb to the early 2020s). Regarding the complete study: The cohort comprised a couple of women and three men aged 18 to 49 years. For each donor, CD4 naive and CD4 memory were each given three plates, CD8 naive was given two plates, and CD8 memory was given one plate. To estimate repertoire size and how much clonotype sharing occurs between individuals, the study deeply sequenced the blood TCR repertoires of about 5 healthy adults. Different laboratories and diverse techniques were used to prepare libraries and sequence TCR repertoires, to increase sequencing depth and limit assay-specific biases. Per donor, leukapheresis produced somewhere between about 0.8 and 9 billion PBMCs. On the study overall, not on this receptor specifically: When a few donors were compared, the shared fraction of clonotypes was roughly 4.8% for naive CD4, approximately 3.5% for naive CD8, more than 2% for memory CD4, and under 0.5% for memory CD8. Pairwise subsampling led to the expectation that sequencing depth would affect the degree of clonotype sharing among donors. Sampling was restricted to blood, and TCR repertoires in tissue are likely to differ from TCR repertoires in blood. Even with the large sequencing depth, rarefaction of the sorted-subset datasets indicated that sequencing was incomplete. Compared with non-shared clonotypes, the clonotypes found in all four sorted-subset donors had higher generation probabilities. The genetic and exposure-history diversity represented was limited by the small number of donors. Estimated clonotype richness was generally larger for naive than for memory subsets.

On this clone: Its target antigen remains unknown. No per-base quality is available; no much larger clone lies one base away.

The cysteine opens and the phenylalanine closes a CDR3 of 17 amino acids. The sequence is cut down to CDR3 DNA, 51 bases in frame from base 1. Unmatched junction bases come to 12, with V trimmed by 1 base and J by 4 bases. From a lookup of the germline V gene (reference sequence), CDR1 and CDR2 are SEHNR and FQNEAQ. Using the deep immunoSEQ assay, TCR CDR3 regions were amplified from genomic DNA by multiplex PCR. For each cell subset, the extracted genomic DNA was distributed evenly across all wells of several immunoSEQ 96-well plates, and each plate served as one replicate. For sorted subsets, about 220 ng of genomic DNA, equivalent to roughly 33,000 T cell genomes, went into each replicate PCR. Purified libraries were quantified with a Qubit 3.0 fluorometer, sized on a Bioanalyzer 2100, and re-quantified with the KAPA Library Quantification kit. Every immunoSEQ 96-well plate was sequenced on a dedicated single-read 150-cycle Illumina NextSeq 550 flow cell. Regarding the original processing steps: Because only junctional sequences without quality scores were contained in the immunoSEQ output, filtering matching that applied to full-length reads could not be performed. To assign V/J genes and CDR3, sequences were annotated against IMGT germline references using PyIR, a Python wrapper for IgBLAST v1.9. Any read was removed if the V/J assignment was weak (E-value above 1e-6), the CDR3 was missing, or the read contained stop codons, out-of-frame junctions, or ambiguous translated residues. A V3J clonotype was defined by an identical inferred V gene, J gene, and CDR3 amino acid sequence. The percentage overlap between two repertoires was calculated by dividing the number of shared unique clonotypes by the size of the smaller repertoire. Richness of each repertoire was evaluated using RTK rarefaction, the Chao1 estimator, and Recon v2.1 estimates of unobserved clonotypes. Generation probabilities for all TCRbeta clonotypes obtained by the gDNA method from a few donors were computed using OLGA. Drawn from immuneACCESS, this table holds only the in-frame rearrangements with V and J called that TCRdb kept. Clones are partly lost; checked studies trace under half to an unresolved V gene and leave the rest unexplained. V, J and clone size reflect that table, while D and trimming were determined from the DNA. Across this sample there are a few million clones, with about 92% seen only once. Together, the top ten hold about 0.13% of the sample.

The donors were healthy, HIV-negative adults who had no recently reported acute infections or vaccinations. Every donor was a Caucasian adult residing in Nashville, Tennessee, USA. CD4+ T cells were enriched through magnetic negative selection, after which naive cells were positively selected on CD45RA and the remaining negative fraction served as the memory subset. Blood was obtained by leukapheresis, after which PBMCs were separated by Ficoll-Histopaque density gradient centrifugation and cryopreserved in liquid nitrogen vapor phase. Purity and quantity of every magnetically sorted T cell population were checked by analytical flow cytometry. Genomic DNA was isolated from every sorted fraction and measured by UV absorbance on a Nanodrop 2000c.

Recombination joined TRBV7-9 with TRBJ2-5; 7 of the junction bases match TRBD2. Sequencing used naive CD4+ T cells sorted from blood. Explained via the paper, the cell subset or site label denotes: CD45RA+ positively selected. This receptor was taken from a man between 18 and 35 years old in good health. At the DNA level, the sequence is TGTGCCAGCAGCTTAGGGCTAGCGGCGAATCAAGGAGAGACCCAGTACTTC. Its protein reads: CASSLGLAANQGETQYF.